A single sample is the source of the 25 T cell receptor beta chains below, sequenced in a study of T-cell memory formation after mild COVID-19. Each CDR3 protein gets one entry after TCRdb re-called the 5' RACE reads with MiXCR. The profile shows 120,000 or so distinct CDR3 sequences, about 16% of them singletons. The sample consisted of PBMCs or a T cell subset sorted from them (not recorded which). These receptors were collected from an adult woman who had mild COVID-19 (a few samples of this study predate the infection). Cell type and time point are not known.

This clonotype has only a few counts. The V and J genes are TRBV15 and TRBJ2-7; 8 nucleotides match TRBD1. Losses at the gene ends were 0 bases for V and 7 bases for J; bases not matched to a gene: 5. The CDR3 covers 14 residues. Germline assignment: CDR1 LNHNV and CDR2 YYDKDF (reference sequence). The DNA of the CDR3 is TGTGCCACCAGCAGAGAGACAGGGGTGCGGGAGCAGTACTTC. This sequence encodes CATSRETGVREQYF.

The chain uses TRBV7-2 and TRBJ2-6; 8 nucleotides line up with TRBD2. Germline CDR1 is SGHTA and CDR2 is FQGNSA. This CDR3 has 18 residues. The V and J ends lost 5 bases and 0 bases, in that order; junction bases with no gene match: 9. CDR3 loop: CASSLRGDTSSGANVLTF. CDR3 nucleotides: TGTGCCAGCAGCCTGCGGGGGGACACTAGCTCTGGGGCCAACGTCCTGACTTTC.

CDR3 in amino acids: CSAQRGPSYNEQFF. The CDR3 bases are TGCAGTGCTCAGCGGGGGCCCTCCTACAATGAGCAGTTCTTC. The chain employs TRBV20-1 and TRBJ2-1; 8 bases line up with TRBD2. Germline trimming cut 5 bases from V and 0 bases from J; bases unmatched to any gene: 3. Germline values: CDR1 DFQATT, CDR2 SNEGSKA (reference sequence). The CDR3 is 14 residues long.

This clonotype was found a few times. This rearrangement joins TRBV29-1 to TRBJ2-1, with TRBD1 identical over 9 bases. Germline V gene data show CDR1 as SQVTM and CDR2 as ANQGSEA. The CDR3 runs to 16 residues. The V and J ends lost 7 bases and 3 bases, in that order; junction bases with no gene match: 13. The DNA of the CDR3 is TGCAGCGCCGTTGGAACGGACAGGGGTGGCTACAATGAGCAGTTCTTC. Its translation: CSAVGTDRGGYNEQFF.

The chain carries TRBV6-2 or TRBV6-3 and TRBJ2-1; 13 nucleotides align to TRBD2. J gave up 9 bases and V 5 bases, and 7 bases lay outside the gene matches. The CDR3 extends over 15 amino acids. Germline V gives CDR1 MNHEY, CDR2 SVGEGT. CDR3 sequence reads: CASSPGLAGAAEQFF. The CDR3 DNA follows: TGTGCCAGCAGTCCCGGACTAGCGGGAGCTGCTGAGCAGTTCTTC.

The chain recombines TRBV6-6 with TRBJ1-1, with D perhaps matching TRBD1 (5 bases). Trimming took 6 bases from V and 4 from J, leaving 12 bases between them. The CDR3 spans 13 residues. Germline V gives CDR1 MNHNY, CDR2 SVGAGI (reference sequence). CDR3 region: CASRGPQGTEAFF. DNA for the CDR3: TGTGCCAGCAGGGGACCCCAGGGCACTGAAGCTTTCTTT.

This clonotype turned up a few times. The chain uses TRBV29-1 and TRBJ2-5, with D possibly matching TRBD2 (6 bases). The CDR3 runs to 13 residues. Looked up from germline, CDR1 is SQVTM and CDR2 is ANQGSEA. The V and J ends lost 4 bases and 2 bases respectively, with 11 bases between them. The CDR3 region has the DNA TGCAGCGTTGGGGGGGTCCTACAAGAGACCCAGTACTTC. Its protein is CSVGGVLQETQYF.

The table lists this clonotype with a few counts. The gene calls are TRBV5-1 and TRBJ2-1; tentatively, D is TRBD1 (6 bases). This CDR3 has 17 residues. Germline CDR1 and CDR2: SGHRS and YFSETQ. V was cut by 4 bases and J by 6 bases, with 23 bases left in between. CDR3 sequence reads: CASSPTLGGNIANEQFF. The DNA for the CDR3 is TGCGCCAGCAGCCCCACCCTTGGGGGCAACATCGCCAATGAGCAGTTCTTC.

This clonotype was observed a handful of times. The chain has TRBV4-1 and TRBJ1-1; 7 bases are a match to TRBD1. Looked up from germline, CDR1 is MGHRA and CDR2 is YSYEKL. The CDR3 spans 14 residues. Unmatched junction bases numbered 5, after V lost 0 bases and J lost 7 bases. CDR3 loop: CASSQEARGIEAFF. DNA of the CDR3: TGCGCCAGCAGCCAAGAGGCCAGGGGGATTGAAGCTTTCTTT.

This clonotype appeared a few times. The chain links TRBV29-1 to TRBJ2-1; D is unresolved. Trimming shortened V by 4 bases and J by 4 bases, and 5 bases separated the two germline ends. The CDR3 has 11 amino acids. Per germline, CDR1 SQVTM and CDR2 ANQGSEA. This CDR3 is CSVGAYNEQFF. The CDR3 DNA reads TGCAGCGTTGGAGCTTACAATGAGCAGTTCTTC.

The chain combines TRBV5-4 with TRBJ2-5; perhaps TRBD2 as D (6 bases). The germline V and J ends were trimmed by 4 bases and 2 bases, with 9 bases remaining between them. This CDR3 has 13 residues. Per germline, CDR1 SGHNT and CDR2 YYREEE (reference sequence). The CDR3: CASSPGGQETQYF. The CDR3 DNA reads as TGTGCCAGCAGCCCCGGGGGACAAGAGACCCAGTACTTC.

This clonotype has just a few counts. J is TRBJ2-1 and V is TRBV11-3; D not resolved. Trimming took off 5 bases at V and 7 bases at J, with 12 bases between the two ends. Germline V lookup: CDR1 SGHNT, CDR2 YENEEA. The CDR3 runs 13 residues. The CDR3 protein is CASSELTRNEQFF. DNA for the CDR3: TGTGCCAGCAGCGAACTGACCCGTAATGAGCAGTTCTTC.

This chain uses TRBV25-1 with TRBJ2-3, with 7 bases fitting TRBD1. Looked up from germline, CDR1 is MGHDK and CDR2 is SYGVNS. The CDR3 has 14 residues. V lost 5 bases, J lost 2 bases, and 4 bases stayed unmatched. Here the CDR3 DNA reads TGTGCCAGCAGTAAAACAGGGGCCACAGATACGCAGTATTTT. Translation gives CASSKTGATDTQYF.

The sample holds a few counts of this clonotype. This rearrangement joins TRBV20-1 to TRBJ2-1; 8 bases are a match to TRBD2. Germline V lookup: CDR1 DFQATT, CDR2 SNEGSKA (reference sequence). Trimming at V came to 5 bases and at J to 6 bases, leaving 12 bases not matched to a gene. The CDR3 length is 15 residues. The CDR3 DNA sequence: TGCAGTGCTTCGGGGCGAGCGGGAGCGGGCAATGAGCAGTTCTTC. It yields the protein CSASGRAGAGNEQFF.

The chain recombines TRBV20-1 with TRBJ2-1; 9 bases are shared with TRBD1. The germline V gene encodes CDR1 DFQATT and CDR2 SNEGSKA (reference sequence). The CDR3 has 15 residues. V lost 5 bases to trimming and J lost 4 bases; unmatched junction nucleotides: 9. CDR3 coding DNA: TGCAGTGCTTTACAGGGGGCGTTCCTATACAATGAGCAGTTCTTC. This translates into CSALQGAFLYNEQFF.

This chain joins TRBV4-1 and TRBJ2-1; D ambiguous. Germline V gene lookup returns CDR1 MGHRA and CDR2 YSYEKL. Trimming took off 4 bases at V and 1 base at J, with 11 bases between the two ends. The CDR3 length is 15 residues. The CDR3 sequence: CASSPPRVSYNEQFF. CDR3 coding DNA: TGCGCCAGCAGCCCCCCGCGTGTTTCCTACAATGAGCAGTTCTTC.

V usage is TRBV5-1 and J usage is TRBJ2-7, with 8 bases lining up with TRBD1. After removal of 4 bases from V and 7 bases from J, the junction contained 4 bases not matched to a gene. The CDR3 extends over 12 amino acids. Germline-derived CDR1 and CDR2 are SGHRS and YFSETQ. Here the CDR3 reads CASSDRGWEQYF. In nucleotides, the CDR3 is TGCGCCAGCAGCGACAGGGGTTGGGAGCAGTACTTC.

The rearrangement joins TRBV12-3 or TRBV12-4 to TRBJ2-3; unclear D gene. This CDR3 is built from 15 residues. V was pared by 5 bases and J by 1 base, with 13 bases between. CDR3 nucleotides: TGTGCCAGCAGTCCCCGGGCTTGGGGCACAGATACGCAGTATTTT. Its protein is CASSPRAWGTDTQYF.

A note on this clonotype: The junction and the germline gene differ at one end; a read error may be behind it. V gene TRBV18 combines with J gene TRBJ1-4; D unresolved. CDR1 is KGHSH and CDR2 is LQKENI in the germline V gene. The CDR3 is 20 residues long. The CDR3: CASSPQFTGLAPATKEKLFF. As DNA, the CDR3 is TGTGCCAGCTCACCTCAGTTTACGGGCCTCGCCCCTGCAACTAAGGAAAAACTGTTTTTT.

This clonotype was seen repeatedly, ten times or more. This sequence joins TRBV5-6 and TRBJ2-2, with D perhaps TRBD1 (5 bases). CDR3 length: 15 amino acids. V was shortened by 3 bases and J by 5 bases, with 14 bases between the two germline ends. Germline-derived CDR1 and CDR2 are SGHDT and YYEEEE. CDR3 nucleotides: TGTGCCAGCAGCTCCGAGGCAGGGCGGACCGGGGAGCTGTTTTTT. Amino acid sequence: CASSSEAGRTGELFF.

The chain combines TRBV3-1 with TRBJ1-2; unclear D gene. This CDR3 has 15 residues. Per the germline V gene, CDR1 is LGHDT and CDR2 is YNNKEL (reference sequence). Trimming shortened V by 1 base and J by 0 bases, and 9 bases separated the two germline ends. The CDR3 protein is CASSQGANTNYGYTF. In nucleotides, the CDR3 is TGTGCCAGCAGCCAAGGGGCGAATACTAACTATGGCTACACCTTC.

This chain links TRBV30 with TRBJ1-6, with 7 bases fitting TRBD1. Per the germline V gene, CDR1 is GTSNPN and CDR2 is SVGIG (reference sequence). This CDR3 region has 14 residues. The J segment lost 5 bases and the V segment lost 3 bases, leaving 4 bases of the junction unmatched. CDR3 loop: CAWRTGQNNSPLHF. Here the CDR3 DNA reads TGTGCCTGGAGAACGGGACAGAATAATTCACCCCTCCACTTT.

This clonotype has more than one count but fewer than ten. V and J are TRBV6-5 and TRBJ2-5; D is unclear. The CDR3 length is 13 residues. CDR1 is MNHEY and CDR2 is SVGAGI in the germline V gene. The ends were cut back, 0 bases at V and 2 bases at J, with 4 bases in the middle. CDR3 nucleotides: TGTGCCAGCAGTTACTCGCAGCAAGAGACCCAGTACTTC. This gives the protein CASSYSQQETQYF.

The CDR3 is CASSLRGLGEYF. In nucleotides, the CDR3 is TGTGCCAGCAGCTTAAGGGGACTAGGGGAGTACTTC. The rearrangement links TRBV7-9 to TRBJ2-7, with 8 bases that match TRBD2. CDR1 and CDR2 (germline): SEHNR, FQNEAQ (reference sequence). This CDR3 has 12 residues. V lost 2 bases, J lost 11 bases, and 5 bases stayed unmatched.

A few counts support this clonotype. The chain joins TRBV5-1 to TRBJ1-5; D ambiguous. The germline CDR1 and CDR2 sequences are SGHRS and YFSETQ. CDR3 length: 14 residues. The ends were cut back, 0 bases at V and 4 bases at J, with 8 bases in the middle. The CDR3 sequence is CASSLDGLNQPQHF. The CDR3 DNA reads TGCGCCAGCAGCTTGGACGGGCTTAATCAGCCCCAGCATTTT.